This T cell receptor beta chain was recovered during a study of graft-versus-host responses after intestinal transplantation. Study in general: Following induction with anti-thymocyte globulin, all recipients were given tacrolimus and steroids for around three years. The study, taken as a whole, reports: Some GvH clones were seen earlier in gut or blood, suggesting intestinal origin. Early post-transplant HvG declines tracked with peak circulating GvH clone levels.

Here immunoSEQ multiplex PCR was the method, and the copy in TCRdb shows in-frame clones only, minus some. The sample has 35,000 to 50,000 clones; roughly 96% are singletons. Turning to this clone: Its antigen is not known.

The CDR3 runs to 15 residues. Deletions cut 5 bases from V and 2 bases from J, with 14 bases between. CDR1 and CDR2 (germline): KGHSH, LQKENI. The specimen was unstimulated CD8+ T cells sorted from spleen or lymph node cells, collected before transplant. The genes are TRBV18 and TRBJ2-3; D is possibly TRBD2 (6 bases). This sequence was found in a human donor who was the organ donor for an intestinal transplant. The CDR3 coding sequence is TGTGCCAGCTCATCCCTGGGACTTAACACAGATACGCAGTATTTT. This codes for CASSSLGLNTDTQYF.